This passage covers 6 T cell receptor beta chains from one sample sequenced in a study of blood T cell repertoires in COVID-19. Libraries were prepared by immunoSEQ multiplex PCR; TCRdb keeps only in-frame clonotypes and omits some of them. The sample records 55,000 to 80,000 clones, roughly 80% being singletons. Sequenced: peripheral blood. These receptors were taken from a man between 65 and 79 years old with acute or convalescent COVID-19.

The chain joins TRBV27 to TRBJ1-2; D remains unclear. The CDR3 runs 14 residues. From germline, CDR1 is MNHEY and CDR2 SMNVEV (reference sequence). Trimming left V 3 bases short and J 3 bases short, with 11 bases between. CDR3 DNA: TGTGCCAGCAGTTTGAGGCCGAGATACTATGGCTACACCTTC. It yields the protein CASSLRPRYYGYTF.

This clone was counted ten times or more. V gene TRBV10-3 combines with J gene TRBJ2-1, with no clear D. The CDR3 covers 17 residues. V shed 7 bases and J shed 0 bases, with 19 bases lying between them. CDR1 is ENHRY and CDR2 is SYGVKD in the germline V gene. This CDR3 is CAITLETQRSSYNEQFF. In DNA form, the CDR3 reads TGTGCCATCACCCTGGAGACTCAGCGCAGCTCCTACAATGAGCAGTTCTTC.

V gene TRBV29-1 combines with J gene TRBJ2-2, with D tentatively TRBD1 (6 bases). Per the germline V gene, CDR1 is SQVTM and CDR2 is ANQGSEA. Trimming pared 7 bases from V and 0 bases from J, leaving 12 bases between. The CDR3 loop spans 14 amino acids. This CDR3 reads CSAGQNANTGELFF. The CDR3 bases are TGCAGCGCTGGACAGAACGCGAACACCGGGGAGCTGTTTTTT.

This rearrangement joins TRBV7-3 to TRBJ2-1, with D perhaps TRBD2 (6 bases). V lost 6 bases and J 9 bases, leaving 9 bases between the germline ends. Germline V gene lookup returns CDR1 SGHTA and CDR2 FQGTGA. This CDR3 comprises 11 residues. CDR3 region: CASSSEGEQFF. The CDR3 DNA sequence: TGTGCCAGCAGTTCGGAGGGTGAGCAGTTCTTC.

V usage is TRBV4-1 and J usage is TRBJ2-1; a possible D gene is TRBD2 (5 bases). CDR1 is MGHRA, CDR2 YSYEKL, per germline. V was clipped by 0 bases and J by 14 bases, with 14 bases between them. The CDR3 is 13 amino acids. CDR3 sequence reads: CASSQDRDYPKFF. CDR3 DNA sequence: TGCGCCAGCAGCCAAGATCGAGACTACCCGAAGTTCTTC.

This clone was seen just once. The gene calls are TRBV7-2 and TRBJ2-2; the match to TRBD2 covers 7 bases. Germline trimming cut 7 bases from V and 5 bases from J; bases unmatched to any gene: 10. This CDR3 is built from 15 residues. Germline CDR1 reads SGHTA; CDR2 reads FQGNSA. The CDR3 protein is CASTSGVSGTGELFF. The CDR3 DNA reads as TGTGCCAGCACCTCCGGGGTTAGCGGGACCGGGGAGCTGTTTTTT.